The sequence of this T cell receptor beta chain was determined in a study of shared clonotypes between healthy human individuals. Deep was the level used in running the assay. Here immunoSEQ multiplex PCR was the method, and the copy in TCRdb shows in-frame clones only, minus some. The sample has about 530,000 clones, 75% to 80% seen once. V gave up 10 bases and J gave up 0 bases, with 20 bases separating them. The germline gives CDR1 MNHNY, CDR2 SVGAGI (reference sequence). This CDR3 region has 16 residues. Healthy and HIV-negative, the adult donors had no recent acute infections or vaccinations. Around 90 million PBMCs served as the genomic DNA source for unsorted samples.

The sequenced sample consisted of PBMCs. This sequence originates from a woman aged 40 to 50 in good health. Some clones in this sample may be carry-over from other donors' samples. The chain couples TRBV6-6 to TRBJ2-3, with a weak D call TRBD2 (6 bases). CDR3 bases: TGTGCCACTTTGTCGGAGCGGGCCTCCAGCACAGATACGCAGTATTTT. Translation: CATLSERASSTDTQYF.